This TCR beta chain emerged from a study of T cell repertoires in cytomegalovirus infection. Trimming at V came to 6 bases and at J to 0 bases, leaving 17 bases not matched to a gene. Germline CDR1 MDHEN, CDR2 SYDVKM. The CDR3 totals 19 residues. This clonotype has ten or more counts. TCRdb processed the reads anew with MiXCR; each CDR3 protein has one entry. The profile covers just under 300,000 distinct CDR3 sequences, with around 9.6% appearing a single time and 2.5% taken by the ten largest. The rearrangement joins TRBV28 to TRBJ1-5, with 7 positions matching TRBD1. Sequencing used PBMCs. This receptor was taken from a human donor in good health (CMV status not recorded). Some clones in this sample may be carry-over from other donors' samples. In DNA, the CDR3 is TGTGCCAGCAGCTCCAAGGGACAGTCGCTATCTCATAGCAATCAGCCCCAGCATTTT. Its translation is CASSSKGQSLSHSNQPQHF.